This TCR beta chain was retrieved from a study of T cell repertoires in cytomegalovirus infection. Overall study: As its CMV epitopes, the study selected recently identified HLA-C-restricted and well-studied HLA-B-restricted targets.

MiXCR was run by TCRdb on the reads, yielding one entry per CDR3 protein. Among 570,000 or so distinct CDR3 sequences listed, roughly 43% were seen once. V lost 2 bases to trimming and J lost 4 bases; unmatched junction nucleotides: 5. The CDR3 runs 15 residues. CDR1 is SGHTA, CDR2 FQGNSA, per germline. This clonotype was observed a handful of times. Antigen specificity is unknown. Findings and caveats of the study: CMV-specific HLA-C-restricted TCR beta clonotypes dominated the ex vivo response.

V gene TRBV7-2 combines with J gene TRBJ1-5; 7 bases align to TRBD1. The sequencing used cultured PBMCs, collected from culture after CMV antigen stimulation. The TCR was taken from a human donor in good health (CMV status not recorded). Some clones in this sample may be carry-over from other donors' samples. CDR3 bases: TGTGCCAGCAGCTTATGGACAGGCCGTAATCAGCCCCAGCATTTT. This translates into CASSLWTGRNQPQHF. Variable domain in full (rest from reference TRBV7-2 and TRBJ1-5): GAGVSQSPSNKVTEKGKDVELRCDPISGHTALYWYRQSLGQGLEFLIYFQGNSAPDKSGLPSDRFSAERTGGSVSTLTIQRTQQEDSAVYLCASSLWTGRNQPQHFGDGTRLSIL.